One T cell receptor (beta chain) is described in this entry. Antigen: not known. The source of the sample is a study of cytomegalovirus exposure and HLA in healthy donors. The study's findings and limits: A highly shared variant cluster was judged a likely technical artifact.

The PCR had 60 Vbeta and 13 Jbeta primers. Clones were sequenced by immunoSEQ multiplex PCR, and TCRdb holds only the in-frame ones, with some missing. This table has 90,000 to 100,000 clones, roughly 71% appearing once. Healthy bone marrow donors made up the donors. The germline V gene encodes CDR1 SGHRS and CDR2 YFSETQ. V shed 4 bases and J shed 0 bases, with 13 bases lying between them. The CDR3 loop spans 15 amino acids. The sample comprised PBMCs. The chain links TRBV5-1 to TRBJ1-1; perhaps TRBD1 as D (6 bases). The origin of this receptor is a man aged 50 or older in good health and CMV-seronegative. The CDR3 loop is CASSVTQGVNTEAFF. In DNA form, the CDR3 reads TGCGCCAGCAGCGTTACACAGGGAGTGAACACTGAAGCTTTCTTT.